The clone carrying this T cell receptor beta chain came up many times. TCRdb re-called the 5' RACE reads through MiXCR, storing one row per CDR3 protein. The table has some 54,000 distinct CDR3 sequences, less than 8.5% seen once. This sample stems from a study of CD8 T cells in ankylosing spondylitis. Trimming removed 0 bases at V and 6 bases at J, with 20 bases between. The CDR3 sequence is 17 residues long. Germline CDR1 reads SGHKS; CDR2 reads YYEKEE (reference sequence). The TCR comes from a female donor with ankylosing spondylitis or in good health (not recorded which). The chain links TRBV5-5 to TRBJ2-3; D is unclear. Sequencing used blood, either unsorted or a sorted T cell fraction (not recorded which). The CDR3 DNA sequence: TGTGCCAGCAGCTTGGACGCAGTCGGTACAGCAGAGGATACGCAGTATTTT. Its protein product is CASSLDAVGTAEDTQYF. The full variable domain, with the rest looked up from reference TRBV5-5 and TRBJ2-3, is DAGVTQSPTHLIKTRGQQVTLRCSPISGHKSVSWYQQVLGQGPQFIFQYYEKEERGRGNFPDRFSARQFPNYSSELNVNALLLGDSALYLCASSLDAVGTAEDTQYFGPGTRLTVL.